The 12 T cell receptor beta chains below all came from one sample that was sequenced in a study of cytomegalovirus exposure and HLA in healthy donors. The study ran its PCR with 60 Vbeta and 13 Jbeta primers. Some clones are missing from TCRdb's copy, which holds only in-frame ones; the method was immunoSEQ multiplex PCR. The sample has 250,000 to 350,000 clones, roughly 90% seen once. Sequenced sample: PBMCs. All receptors come from a woman between 18 and 30 years old in good health and CMV-seronegative.

CDR3 in amino acids: CASSVDRAGTAQHF. CDR3 bases: TGTGCCAGCAGCGTGGACAGGGCGGGTACCGCCCAGCATTTT. The gene calls are TRBV9 and TRBJ1-5, with 8 bases aligning to TRBD1. CDR1 is SGDLS and CDR2 is YYNGEE in the germline V gene. There are 14 residues in the CDR3. Trimming cost V 2 bases and J 11 bases; bases outside gene matches: 9. Drawing the rest from reference TRBV9 and TRBJ1-5, the complete variable domain is DSGVTQTPKHLITATGQRVTLRCSPRSGDLSVYWYQQSLDQGLQFLIQYYNGEERAKGNILERFSAQQFPDLHSELNLSSLELGDSALYFCASSVDRAGTAQHFGDGTRLSIL.

The chain has TRBV7-9 and TRBJ2-5, with D perhaps TRBD1 (7 bases). Germline values: CDR1 SEHNR, CDR2 FQNEAQ (reference sequence). Trimming left V 10 bases short and J 0 bases short, with 15 bases between. This CDR3 has 14 amino acids. CDR3 sequence reads: CATDRDWNQETQYF. The CDR3 coding sequence is TGTGCCACCGACAGGGACTGGAACCAAGAGACCCAGTACTTC.

This chain uses TRBV30 with TRBJ2-3, with 10 bases identical to TRBD1. Germline CDR1 and CDR2: GTSNPN and SVGIG (reference sequence). The length of the CDR3 is 15 residues. The V and J ends lost 0 bases and 4 bases, in that order; junction bases with no gene match: 4. CDR3 nucleotides: TGTGCCTGGAGTGTATTTGGACAGGGGGCAGATACGCAGTATTTT. It yields the protein CAWSVFGQGADTQYF.

The rearrangement links TRBV7-3 to TRBJ2-7, with TRBD2 matching 11 bases. CDR1 SGHTA and CDR2 FQGTGA come from the germline V gene. The CDR3 runs 15 residues. V was pared by 2 bases and J by 3 bases, with 3 bases of the junction left unmatched. CDR3 protein: CASSLLAGGYYEQYF. The CDR3 bases are TGTGCCAGCAGCTTACTAGCGGGGGGATACTACGAGCAGTACTTC.

The rearrangement links TRBV2 to TRBJ2-1; D is perhaps TRBD1 (5 bases). From germline, CDR1 is SNHLY and CDR2 FYNNEI. The V end was cut by 3 bases, the J end by 6 bases, with 21 bases between. The CDR3 is made up of 17 amino acids. The CDR3 DNA reads TGTGCCAGCAGTGACGGTATGACAGCCCTACCCCTCAATGAGCAGTTCTTC. This codes for CASSDGMTALPLNEQFF.

This clone was seen just once. J is TRBJ1-5 and V is TRBV2; 7 nucleotides agree with TRBD1. J gave up 6 bases and V 5 bases, and 4 bases lay outside the gene matches. The CDR3 consists of 13 residues. Germline CDR1 is SNHLY and CDR2 is FYNNEI. The CDR3 region has the DNA TGTGCCAGCAGTTATGCAGGGGGTCAGCCCCAGCATTTT. It is translated as CASSYAGGQPQHF.

The V and J genes are TRBV11-2 and TRBJ2-7; 7 bases line up with TRBD1. Unmatched junction bases numbered 8, after V lost 4 bases and J lost 5 bases. Germline CDR1 and CDR2: SGHAT and FQNNGV. There are 14 residues in the CDR3. DNA of the CDR3: TGTGCCAGCAGCTCAGCCAAGGGGGCCCACGAGCAGTACTTC. Its translation is CASSSAKGAHEQYF.

V is TRBV11-3 and J is TRBJ2-1; D remains unclear. This CDR3 is 15 amino acids long. Germline V gene sequence: CDR1 SGHNT, CDR2 YENEEA. V gave up 1 base and J gave up 0 bases, with 7 bases separating them. The CDR3 coding sequence is TGTGCCAGCAGCTTAGGGCCATCCTCCTACAATGAGCAGTTCTTC. Amino acid sequence: CASSLGPSSYNEQFF.

This chain links TRBV5-1 with TRBJ2-7; no clear D gene. V was shortened by 0 bases and J by 0 bases, with 10 bases between the two germline ends. From germline, CDR1 is SGHRS and CDR2 YFSETQ. The CDR3 totals 15 residues. The CDR3 loop is CASSLDTSSSYEQYF. DNA of the CDR3: TGCGCCAGCAGCTTGGACACGTCAAGCTCCTACGAGCAGTACTTC.

The chain carries TRBV7-8 and TRBJ1-5; D is uncertain. Germline loops: CDR1 SGHVS, CDR2 FQNEAQ. The CDR3 covers 12 residues. With 8 bases removed from V and 2 bases from J, the gap between germline ends came to 7 bases. The CDR3 nucleotides are TGTGCCAGCGCGCCGCGCAATCAGCCCCAGCATTTT. It translates to CASAPRNQPQHF.

The chain uses TRBV9 and TRBJ2-5; 7 nucleotides align to TRBD2. V shed 4 bases and J 4 bases; nucleotides not matched to a gene: 7. This CDR3 has 14 residues. Per germline, CDR1 SGDLS and CDR2 YYNGEE. The chain's CDR3 is CASSSRLASETQYF. The CDR3, as DNA: TGTGCCAGCAGCTCGAGACTAGCTTCAGAGACCCAGTACTTC.

The gene calls are TRBV5-1 and TRBJ1-1, with D possibly being TRBD1 (6 bases). Germline loops: CDR1 SGHRS, CDR2 YFSETQ. V lost 2 bases to trimming and J lost 2 bases, with 16 bases between them. There are 16 residues in the CDR3. The CDR3: CASSFKSGDINTEAFF. In nucleotides, the CDR3 is TGCGCCAGCAGCTTTAAGTCAGGGGACATCAACACTGAAGCTTTCTTT.